One sample yielded the 14 T cell receptor beta chains listed below, sequenced in a study of read filtering for tumor transcriptome and immune sequencing. This library used approximately 370 ng RNA and molecular barcoded adaptors spanning alpha/delta and beta/gamma chains. Using its own MiXCR run on the reads, TCRdb lists one record per CDR3 protein. The profile shows about 130,000 distinct CDR3 sequences, about 12% of them singletons. Sequencing used a population of CD138-negative cells sorted from bone marrow. Receptors originate from a donor over 35 with multiple myeloma.

At least ten counts were recorded for this clonotype. The genes are TRBV6-5 and TRBJ2-2; 12 nucleotides align to TRBD2. V lost 9 bases and J lost 4; bases outside the gene matches: 9. The CDR3 loop spans 16 amino acids. CDR1 MNHEY and CDR2 SVGAGI come from the germline V gene. The CDR3 DNA reads as TGTGCCAGGGGGACTAGCGGGCCTCGAGGCACCGGGGAGCTGTTTTTT. As protein: CARGTSGPRGTGELFF.

Many counts were recorded for this clonotype. This chain joins TRBV19 and TRBJ2-3; D gene ambiguous. The length of the CDR3 is 15 residues. Per the germline V gene, CDR1 is LNHDA and CDR2 is SQIVND (reference sequence). Trimming removed 3 bases at V and 3 bases at J, with 13 bases between. CDR3 amino acids: CASSILGRRTDTQYF. Written as DNA, the CDR3 is TGTGCCAGTAGTATTTTAGGGCGAAGGACAGATACGCAGTATTTT.

Of note for this clonotype: Given a much more abundant clone one base away, this may be a read error. This sequence joins TRBV11-3 and TRBJ2-7; TRBD1 is a possible D gene (5 bases). In germline, CDR1 is SGHNT, CDR2 YENEEA. The CDR3 loop spans 13 amino acids. Trimming removed 6 bases from V and 4 bases from J, with 13 bases in between. CDR3 in amino acids: CASRGSRAYEQYF. DNA for the CDR3: TGTGCCAGCAGAGGTAGCAGGGCGTACGAGCAGTACTTC.

Note on this clonotype: With a much larger clone just one base away, this may be a read error. The chain employs TRBV6-2 or TRBV6-3 and TRBJ2-3; 12 bases align to TRBD2. CDR3 length: 17 amino acids. Germline V lookup: CDR1 MNHEY, CDR2 SVGEGT. CDR3 region: CACSYSGTSGSGDTQYF. CDR3 nucleotide sequence: TGTGCCTGCAGTTACTCCGGGACTAGCGGGTCCGGGGACACGCAGTATTTT.

Only a few counts were recorded for this clonotype. J is TRBJ2-2 and V is TRBV12-5; D remains ambiguous. Germline V gives CDR1 LGHNT, CDR2 FRNRAP. Trimming removed 4 bases from V and 1 base from J, with 4 bases in between. This CDR3 has 13 amino acids. The CDR3 reads CASGSVNTGELFF. CDR3 nucleotides: TGTGCTAGTGGTTCCGTGAACACCGGGGAGCTGTTTTTT.

A remark on this clonotype: Possible read error: a much larger clone is one base away. J is TRBJ2-1 and V is TRBV6-1, with 8 bases identical to TRBD2. From germline, CDR1 is MNHNS and CDR2 SASEGT. The CDR3 length is 14 residues. Here the CDR3 DNA reads TGTGCCAGCAGTACTAGCGGTACCTACAATGTGCAGTTCTTC. Its translation: CASSTSGTYNVQFF.

There are many counts of this clonotype. V usage is TRBV5-1 and J usage is TRBJ2-1, with 7 bases fitting TRBD2. After removal of 0 bases from V and 5 bases from J, the junction contained 11 bases not matched to a gene. The CDR3 runs 17 residues. CDR1 is SGHRS and CDR2 is YFSETQ in the germline V gene. CDR3 sequence (DNA): TGCGCCAGCAGCTTGGCCGCCCGGGCTAGCGGAAACAATGAGCAGTTCTTC. It specifies CASSLAARASGNNEQFF.

This clonotype was recorded at least ten times. V and J are TRBV7-9 and TRBJ2-2; 9 bases match TRBD2. The V gene end was trimmed by 5 bases and the J gene end by 0 bases; junction bases not matched to a gene: 4. The CDR3 covers 16 residues. Germline CDR1 and CDR2: SEHNR and FQNEAQ (reference sequence). The CDR3 sequence: CASSRAGGSNTGELFF. The CDR3 bases are TGTGCCAGCAGCCGAGCGGGAGGCTCGAACACCGGGGAGCTGTTTTTT.

A note on this clonotype: Being one base from a much bigger clone, this may be a read error. The chain has TRBV27 and TRBJ2-3, with TRBD1 as a possible D gene (5 bases). The J call may be wrong; the DNA end is better matched by TRBJ1-5. Germline values: CDR1 MNHEY, CDR2 SMNVEV (reference sequence). The CDR3 extends over 15 amino acids. The CDR3 spells CASSLGTTSTDTQHF. The CDR3 DNA follows: TGTGCCAGCAGTTTAGGGACTACTAGCACAGATACGCAGCATTTT.

This clonotype was counted ten times or more. This chain uses TRBV5-1 with TRBJ2-7; 8 bases match TRBD2. V shed 1 base and J 7 bases; nucleotides not matched to a gene: 10. Germline CDR1 and CDR2: SGHRS and YFSETQ. The CDR3 extends over 15 amino acids. DNA of the CDR3: TGCGCCAGCAGCTTGCTGAGGAACGGGAGGGTTGAGCAGTACTTC. As protein: CASSLLRNGRVEQYF.

This clonotype was recorded many times. This chain joins TRBV3-1 and TRBJ2-3, with TRBD2 identical over 8 bases. Germline CDR1 reads LGHDT; CDR2 reads YNNKEL (reference sequence). Losses at the gene ends were 4 bases for V and 1 base for J; bases not matched to a gene: 4. The CDR3 covers 15 residues. CDR3 DNA sequence: TGTGCCAGCAGCCTAACTAGCGGAGGCACAGATACGCAGTATTTT. Protein sequence: CASSLTSGGTDTQYF.

Worth noting for this clonotype: Possible read error: a much larger clone is one base away. This chain connects TRBV4-2 to TRBJ2-7; 11 bases match TRBD2. Germline V gives CDR1 LGHNA, CDR2 YNFKEQ. The CDR3 covers 14 residues. The junction had 11 bases not matched to a gene; V was cut back by 7 bases and J by 9 bases. CDR3 DNA: TGTGCCAGCACCAGATTAGCGGGAGGGGAGGTGCAGTACTTC. It codes for CASTRLAGGEVQYF.

A word on this clonotype: A read error may explain this, as a much larger clone is one base away. CDR3 region: CASRVGQAPPYF. The CDR3 nucleotides read TGTGCCAGTAGGGTAGGCCAGGCTCCCCCTTACTTC. The chain links TRBV19 to TRBJ2-7; no clear D gene. With 6 bases removed from V and 13 bases from J, the gap between germline ends came to 19 bases. Germline loops: CDR1 LNHDA, CDR2 SQIVND (reference sequence). The CDR3 covers 12 residues.

The rearrangement joins TRBV30 to TRBJ1-1; a weak D match, TRBD1 (6 bases). V lost 4 bases to trimming and J lost 5 bases, with 14 bases between them. The CDR3 consists of 13 residues. The germline gives CDR1 GTSNPN, CDR2 SVGIG (reference sequence). The CDR3 reads CAWKVIGGTEAFF. The CDR3 coding sequence is TGTGCCTGGAAAGTTATAGGGGGGACTGAAGCTTTCTTT.